These 5 T cell receptor beta chains were sequenced from one sample in a study of response to subunit inactivated influenza vaccine (dated by TCRdb to the late 2010s). The receptor library was made with RT-PCR. Sequencing was performed on an Illumina HiSeq 2500. The public reads were reanalyzed by TCRdb: fastp trimming at Q25, MiXCR alignment, in-frame beta chains only. Every distinct CDR3 protein forms one entry, paired with its most common genes and DNA. In all, the sample holds some 550,000 distinct CDR3 sequences, and less than 25% of those were seen once. The ten largest clones represent 2.5% to 3% of the sample. These data were also reused for a study on T cells expressing NK-cell markers. In that second paper, the authors write: TCR beta cDNA libraries were made by 5'RACE template switching that added a universal primer site and unique molecular identifiers.

The source material was CD4+ T cells sorted from PBMCs, sampled roughly 13 days after vaccination. The receptors originated from a man over 45 who received an inactivated influenza vaccine. Donor details come from another sample of the same person, matched by shared clones.

This clonotype was detected only a few times. As DNA, the CDR3 is TGTGCCAGCAGCTTAGCCAAGGGGGGTTCCACAGATACGCAGTATTTT. Its translation is CASSLAKGGSTDTQYF. The V and J genes are TRBV7-6 and TRBJ2-3; D may match TRBD1 or TRBD2 (6 bases each). This CDR3 has 16 residues. Trimming shortened V by 0 bases and J by 2 bases, and 12 bases separated the two germline ends. Per the germline V gene, CDR1 is SGHVS and CDR2 is FNYEAQ.

V is TRBV25-1 and J is TRBJ1-6; D remains unclear. V shed 2 bases and J shed 5 bases, with 1 base lying between them. CDR1 MGHDK and CDR2 SYGVNS come from the germline V gene. There are 12 residues in the CDR3. The CDR3 loop reads CASSENNSPLHF. The CDR3 nucleotides are TGTGCCAGCAGTGAAAATAATTCACCCCTCCACTTT.

V usage is TRBV5-1 and J usage is TRBJ2-5; D may be TRBD1 or TRBD2 (5 bases each). The CDR3 contains 16 residues. The ends were cut back, 2 bases at V and 1 base at J, with 15 bases in the middle. Germline V CDR1 and CDR2: SGHRS, YFSETQ. In DNA, the CDR3 is TGCGCCAGCAGCTTTTTGGGGCGGAGGTCCCAAGAGACCCAGTACTTC. It translates to CASSFLGRRSQETQYF.

This clonotype was seen only a few times. The chain joins TRBV12-3 or TRBV12-4 to TRBJ1-6; TRBD1 is a possible D gene (5 bases). Trimming shortened V by 3 bases and J by 7 bases, and 13 bases separated the two germline ends. The CDR3 totals 15 residues. The CDR3 loop reads CASSLSPGRNSPLHF. In nucleotides, the CDR3 is TGTGCCAGCAGTTTGTCTCCAGGGAGGAATTCACCCCTCCACTTT.

This clonotype was counted a single time. The chain employs TRBV7-2 and TRBJ1-5; D gene uncertain. The CDR3 loop spans 14 amino acids. Trimming left V 5 bases short and J 6 bases short, with 14 bases between. Germline CDR1 reads SGHTA; CDR2 reads FQGNSA. CDR3 bases: TGTGCCAGCAGCCCCCTGGGCGGGATTCAGCCCCAGCATTTT. Protein product: CASSPLGGIQPQHF.